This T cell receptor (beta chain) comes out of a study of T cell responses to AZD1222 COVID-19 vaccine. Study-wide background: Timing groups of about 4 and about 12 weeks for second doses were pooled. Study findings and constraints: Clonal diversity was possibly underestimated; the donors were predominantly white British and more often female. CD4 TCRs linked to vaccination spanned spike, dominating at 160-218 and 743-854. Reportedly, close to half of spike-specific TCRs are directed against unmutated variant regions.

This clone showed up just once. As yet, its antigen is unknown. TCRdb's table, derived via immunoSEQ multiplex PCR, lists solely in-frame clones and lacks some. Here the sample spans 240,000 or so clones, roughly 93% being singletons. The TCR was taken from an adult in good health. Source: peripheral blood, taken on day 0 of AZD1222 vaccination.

CDR3 bases: TGTGCCAGCAGCCCGCGGCAGGGGGCGACTGGCTACACCTTC. The encoded protein is CASSPRQGATGYTF. The rearrangement uses TRBV9 and TRBJ1-2; 8 positions match TRBD1. Trimming removed 4 bases from V and 7 bases from J; junction bases left unmatched: 9. Germline V CDR1 and CDR2: SGDLS, YYNGEE. The CDR3 extends over 14 amino acids.